This record concerns one T cell receptor (beta chain) sequence. Its antigen is not identified. The sample belongs to a study of cytomegalovirus exposure and HLA in healthy donors. Across the study: The same platform as the approximately 700 first-cohort repertoires was used for the 120 validation repertoires, a later analysis reported.

The data were produced by immunoSEQ multiplex PCR, yet TCRdb's version contains in-frame clones alone and is incomplete. This sample has under 200,000 clones, with 80% to 90% found just once. Whole-study findings and limits: Specificity of a few CMV-associated chains for CMV antigens was verified in vitro. Reported performance of the classifier showed diagnosis of cytomegalovirus status with high specificity and sensitivity.

The germline V gene has CDR1 MNHEY and CDR2 SVGAGI. The V gene lost 2 bases and the J gene lost 6 bases, with 14 bases spanning the gap. The CDR3 extends over 15 amino acids. Sequencing was performed on PBMCs. The chain carries TRBV6-5 and TRBJ2-4; D might be TRBD2 (6 bases). This receptor was taken from a woman under 30 in good health and CMV-seronegative. CDR3 nucleotides: TGTGCCAGCAGTTACAAAGGGACGGAGGGAAACATTCAGTACTTC. Translating gives CASSYKGTEGNIQYF.